Each of the 23 T cell receptor beta chains below was sequenced from the same sample in a study of blood T cells in healthy people across ages. Then a second PCR, running roughly 7 to 11 cycles, was carried out with a sample-barcoded 5' primer and a J-beta primer mix. MiXCR was run by TCRdb on the 5' RACE reads, yielding one entry per CDR3 protein. Seen here are hundreds of thousands of distinct CDR3 sequences, about a quarter observed once, and the top ten hold about 2.9%. Separately, the same data were catalogued under a study of T cells of mothers and their children.

The sequencing input was blood. Receptors originate from a boy younger than 18 in good health.

The V gene is TRBV20-1, the J gene TRBJ2-3; 8 nucleotides line up with TRBD2. This CDR3 region has 14 residues. The ends lost 5 bases at V and 5 bases at J; junction bases unmatched: 9. Germline-derived CDR1 and CDR2 are DFQATT and SNEGSKA (reference sequence). In nucleotides, the CDR3 is TGCAGTGCTGAGATAGCGGGGTGGGGAGATACGCAGTATTTT. Protein: CSAEIAGWGDTQYF.

The V call is TRBV12-3 or TRBV12-4, the J call TRBJ1-1, with a tentative D call TRBD1 (5 bases). The V end was cut by 6 bases, the J end by 3 bases, with 17 bases between. The CDR3 is made up of 15 amino acids. The CDR3 loop reads CASRVRQFRDTEAFF. In DNA, the CDR3 is TGTGCCAGCAGGGTAAGACAATTCAGGGACACTGAAGCTTTCTTT.

Only a few counts were recorded for this clonotype. The chain recombines TRBV3-1 with TRBJ2-7; no clear D. Per the germline V gene, CDR1 is LGHDT and CDR2 is YNNKEL (reference sequence). The CDR3 extends over 14 amino acids. Trimming pared 4 bases from V and 7 bases from J, leaving 17 bases between. The CDR3 here is CASSPTYVGWEQYF. DNA for the CDR3: TGTGCCAGCAGCCCAACGTACGTAGGGTGGGAGCAGTACTTC.

The chain couples TRBV12-3 or TRBV12-4 to TRBJ2-7; TRBD2 matches at 13 bases. With V trimmed by 5 bases and J by 7 bases, 5 bases remained unmatched. The CDR3 covers 14 residues. CDR3 nucleotides: TGTGCCAGCAGTCTGACTAGCGGGGGGCTGGAGCAGTACTTC. Its protein is CASSLTSGGLEQYF.

This clonotype was counted between two and nine times. This chain connects TRBV7-9 to TRBJ2-3; 7 nucleotides agree with TRBD1. Looked up from germline, CDR1 is SEHNR and CDR2 is FQNEAQ (reference sequence). The V gene end was trimmed by 5 bases and the J gene end by 3 bases; junction bases not matched to a gene: 5. The length of the CDR3 is 14 residues. The CDR3 loop is CASSRTGVTDTQYF. CDR3 nucleotide sequence: TGTGCCAGCAGCCGCACAGGGGTAACAGATACGCAGTATTTT. The variable domain in full, completed from reference TRBV7-9 and TRBJ2-3, reads DTGVSQNPRHKITKRGQNVTFRCDPISEHNRLYWYRQTLGQGPEFLTYFQNEAQLEKSRLLSDRFSAERPKGSFSTLEIQRTEQGDSAMYLCASSRTGVTDTQYFGPGTRLTVL.

V and J are TRBV7-2 and TRBJ2-7, with 7 positions matching TRBD2. Looked up from germline, CDR1 is SGHTA and CDR2 is FQGNSA. J gave up 6 bases and V 4 bases, and 18 bases lay outside the gene matches. The CDR3 is 17 amino acids. CDR3 in DNA: TGTGCCAGCAGCTCGAGGGTACACGGGGGGACTATGAGCGAGCAGTACTTC. It encodes CASSSRVHGGTMSEQYF.

This clonotype was picked up a small number of times. The chain uses TRBV20-1 and TRBJ2-7; 9 nucleotides line up with TRBD1. The V gene end was trimmed by 3 bases and the J gene end by 3 bases; junction bases not matched to a gene: 6. The CDR3 loop spans 14 amino acids. CDR1 and CDR2 (germline): DFQATT, SNEGSKA (reference sequence). The CDR3 reads CSASSPGQGYEQYF. Here the CDR3 DNA reads TGCAGTGCTAGTTCACCGGGACAGGGCTACGAGCAGTACTTC.

This clonotype appeared a few times. The chain employs TRBV15 and TRBJ2-4; 7 bases are shared with TRBD1. V shed 7 bases and J 0 bases; nucleotides not matched to a gene: 9. The CDR3 contains 16 residues. Germline assignment: CDR1 LNHNV and CDR2 YYDKDF (reference sequence). The CDR3 protein is CATTGTDILAKNIQYF. The CDR3 DNA follows: TGTGCCACCACCGGGACAGACATACTAGCCAAAAACATTCAGTACTTC.

The chain uses TRBV9 and TRBJ2-5, with no clear D. The J call may be faulty, since TRBJ2-1 better matches the DNA end. CDR1 SGDLS and CDR2 YYNGEE come from the germline V gene. CDR3 length: 13 amino acids. The CDR3 sequence is CASSPHMGNEQFF. CDR3 in DNA: TGTGCCAGCAGCCCCCATATGGGTAATGAGCAGTTCTTC.

Remarks on this clonotype: A junction boundary mismatches the germline segment, possibly from a read error. V and J are TRBV6-4 and TRBJ2-1; 10 bases map to TRBD2. The CDR3 spans 15 residues. Germline V lookup: CDR1 MRHNA, CDR2 SNTAGT. CDR3 in DNA: TGTGCCGGCAGTGACTCGGCTAGCGGGGGTCATGAGCAGTTCTTC. It translates to CAGSDSASGGHEQFF.

The V call is TRBV19, the J call TRBJ1-5, with TRBD1 matching 8 bases. The CDR3 runs 18 residues. The V and J ends lost 10 bases and 3 bases, in that order; junction bases with no gene match: 20. From germline, CDR1 is LNHDA and CDR2 SQIVND (reference sequence). CDR3 residues: CATSLGRRQGLLNQPQHF. The CDR3 bases are TGTGCCACGAGCCTCGGCCGGAGACAGGGGCTTCTCAATCAGCCCCAGCATTTT.

The DNA for the CDR3 is TGTGCCAGCAGGGTATGGGGGACAGGGCAAGCCGAGCAGTACTTC. Translating it yields CASRVWGTGQAEQYF. This rearrangement joins TRBV28 to TRBJ2-1; TRBD1 agrees at 9 bases. The J call could be wrong; TRBJ2-7 is a better fit for the DNA end. Germline CDR1 MDHEN, CDR2 SYDVKM. This CDR3 has 15 residues.

J is TRBJ2-7 and V is TRBV3-1; the D is unclear. The CDR3 loop spans 13 amino acids. Germline-derived CDR1 and CDR2 are LGHDT and YNNKEL (reference sequence). Trimming took off 1 base at V and 13 bases at J, with 17 bases between the two ends. The CDR3 loop is CASSQGGLPVGYF. CDR3 nucleotides: TGTGCCAGCAGCCAAGGAGGTCTCCCGGTGGGCTACTTC.

On this clonotype: Germline and junction disagree at one end, which may indicate a read error. The CDR3 loop reads CASSLSKRSSNEQFF. CDR3 bases: TGTGCTAGCAGCTTATCTAAGCGTTCGTCCAATGAGCAGTTCTTC. The chain has TRBV7-7 and TRBJ2-5, with unresolved D. TRBJ2-1 matches the DNA end more closely, so the J call is doubtful. CDR3 length equals 15 residues. The germline V gene encodes CDR1 SSHAT and CDR2 FNYEAQ (reference sequence).

The genes are TRBV15 and TRBJ2-7; tentative D call: TRBD2 (5 bases). V was pared by 1 base and J by 0 bases, with 7 bases between. The V gene's germline CDR1 is LNHNV and CDR2 YYDKDF (reference sequence). This CDR3 comprises 14 residues. As DNA, the CDR3 is TGTGCCACCAGCAGAGCGGGGAGCTCCTACGAGCAGTACTTC. This gives the protein CATSRAGSSYEQYF.

This clonotype was seen only a few times. V usage is TRBV29-1 and J usage is TRBJ1-1; D might be TRBD1 (5 bases). V was trimmed by 6 bases and J by 3 bases, leaving 17 bases between them. Germline V gives CDR1 SQVTM, CDR2 ANQGSEA. The CDR3 contains 14 residues. CDR3 DNA: TGCAGCGTACAGGTCCAAGACATGGACACTGAAGCTTTCTTT. Translated, it gives CSVQVQDMDTEAFF.

The J gene is TRBJ2-5, the V gene TRBV9; D gene unclear. V gave up 0 bases and J gave up 5 bases, with 14 bases separating them. The germline gives CDR1 SGDLS, CDR2 YYNGEE. This CDR3 spans 15 amino acids. Written as DNA, the CDR3 is TGTGCCAGCAGCGTAGGAAGGGCCGGTAGGGAGACCCAGTACTTC. Translation gives CASSVGRAGRETQYF.

The CDR3: CASSMGGTAEAFF. In DNA form, the CDR3 reads TGTGCCAGCAGCATGGGGGGAACGGCTGAAGCTTTCTTT. The V and J genes are TRBV7-3 and TRBJ1-1; perhaps TRBD1 as D (5 bases). Germline-derived CDR1 and CDR2 are SGHTA and FQGTGA. The V end lost 5 bases, the J end lost 6 bases, and 13 bases lay between the germline ends. CDR3 length: 13 amino acids.

V is TRBV10-3 and J is TRBJ2-5, with TRBD1 as a possible D gene (5 bases). The J call is doubtful: the DNA matches TRBJ2-7 better. From germline, CDR1 is ENHRY and CDR2 SYGVKD. CDR3 size: 13 residues. This CDR3 reads CAISDRVSDEQYF. The CDR3 nucleotides are TGTGCCATCAGTGACAGGGTTTCCGACGAGCAGTACTTC.

The gene calls are TRBV5-1 and TRBJ2-5; D is uncertain. V shed 0 bases and J shed 5 bases, with 14 bases lying between them. This CDR3 region has 15 residues. Germline CDR1 is SGHRS and CDR2 is YFSETQ. The CDR3 nucleotides are TGCGCCAGCAGCTTGGGCAGGTTGGTGGTGGAGACCCAGTACTTC. This codes for CASSLGRLVVETQYF.

This clonotype showed up just a few times. V usage is TRBV20-1 and J usage is TRBJ1-3; D is unclear. The CDR3 length is 11 residues. Per germline, CDR1 DFQATT and CDR2 SNEGSKA (reference sequence). Trimming took 5 bases from V and 4 from J, leaving 6 bases between them. The CDR3 bases are TGCAGTGCTCAGCAGGGAAACACCATATATTTT. It translates to CSAQQGNTIYF.

This clonotype was seen a handful of times. This chain links TRBV7-2 with TRBJ1-1; 9 bases align to TRBD1. The CDR3 has 16 amino acids. The V gene's germline CDR1 is SGHTA and CDR2 FQGNSA. The junction had 3 bases not matched to a gene; V was cut back by 1 base and J by 0 bases. CDR3 nucleotides: TGTGCCAGCAGCTTAGTGGGACAGGGACTGAACACTGAAGCTTTCTTT. As protein: CASSLVGQGLNTEAFF.

This clonotype has more than one count but fewer than ten. The chain carries TRBV4-1 and TRBJ2-3; tentatively, D is TRBD1 (5 bases). The V and J ends lost 0 bases and 0 bases respectively, with 10 bases between them. Germline CDR1 reads MGHRA; CDR2 reads YSYEKL. There are 16 residues in the CDR3. This CDR3 reads CASSQDWAGSTDTQYF. CDR3 coding DNA: TGCGCCAGCAGCCAAGATTGGGCAGGGAGCACAGATACGCAGTATTTT.